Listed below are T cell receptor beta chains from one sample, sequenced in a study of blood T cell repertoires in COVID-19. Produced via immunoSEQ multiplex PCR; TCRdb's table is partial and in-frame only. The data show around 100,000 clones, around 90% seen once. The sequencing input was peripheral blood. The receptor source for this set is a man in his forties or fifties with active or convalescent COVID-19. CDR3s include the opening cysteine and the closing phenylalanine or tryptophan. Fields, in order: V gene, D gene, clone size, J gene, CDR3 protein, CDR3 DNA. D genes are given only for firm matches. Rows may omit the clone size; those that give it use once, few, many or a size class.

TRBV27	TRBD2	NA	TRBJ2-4	CASSRTSGDKNIQYF	TGTGCCAGCAGTCGGACTAGCGGGGACAAAAACATTCAGTACTTC
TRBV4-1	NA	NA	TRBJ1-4	CASSQRTANEKLFF	TGCGCCAGCAGCCAAAGGACAGCCAATGAAAAACTGTTTTTT
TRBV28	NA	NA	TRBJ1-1	CASSPMGGFGTEAFF	TGTGCCAGCAGTCCAATGGGAGGGTTTGGCACTGAAGCTTTCTTT
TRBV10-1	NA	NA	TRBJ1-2	CASSQSLAWGYTF	TGCGCCAGCAGTCAAAGTTTAGCATGGGGCTACACCTTC
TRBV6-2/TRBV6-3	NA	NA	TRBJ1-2	CASSYSQGPLYGYTF	TGTGCCAGCAGTTACTCACAGGGTCCCCTCTATGGCTACACCTTC
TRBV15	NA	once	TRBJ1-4	CATSRRTATNEKLFF	TGTGCCACCAGCAGGCGGACAGCAACTAATGAAAAACTGTTTTTT
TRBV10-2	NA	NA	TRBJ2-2	CASSLLWGAGELFF	TGCGCCAGCAGTTTACTATGGGGGGCCGGGGAGCTGTTTTTT
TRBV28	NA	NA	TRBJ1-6	CASRRENNSPLHF	TGTGCCAGCAGGAGGGAGAATAATTCACCCCTCCACTTT
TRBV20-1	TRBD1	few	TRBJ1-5	CSASREQGIDQPQHF	TGCAGTGCTAGTCGGGAACAGGGGATCGATCAGCCCCAGCATTTT
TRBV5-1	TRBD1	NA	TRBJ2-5	CASSLVDRGQETQYF	TGCGCCAGCAGCTTGGTGGACAGGGGCCAAGAGACCCAGTACTTC
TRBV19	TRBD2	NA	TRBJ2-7	CASRIAGGTYEQYF	TGTGCCAGTAGGATAGCGGGGGGGACCTACGAGCAGTACTTC
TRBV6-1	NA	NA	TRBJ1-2	CASSERVDDGYTF	TGTGCCAGCAGTGAGAGGGTTGACGATGGCTACACCTTC
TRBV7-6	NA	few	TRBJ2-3	CASSLSGSPDTQYF	TGTGCCAGCAGCTTAAGTGGGAGTCCAGATACGCAGTATTTT
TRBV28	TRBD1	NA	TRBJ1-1	CASRSTGGGTEAFF	TGTGCCAGCAGATCAACAGGGGGCGGCACTGAAGCTTTCTTT
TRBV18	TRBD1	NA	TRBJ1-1	CASSPTPVRRDSEDEAFF	TGTGCCAGCTCACCCACGCCTGTTCGGCGGGACAGCGAGGATGAAGCTTTCTTT
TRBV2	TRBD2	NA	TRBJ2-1	CASSPGTSGIYEQFF	TGTGCCAGCAGTCCCGGGACTAGCGGGATATATGAGCAGTTCTTC
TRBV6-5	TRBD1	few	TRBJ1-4	CASSLQGSREKLFF	TGTGCCAGCAGTCTACAGGGGAGTCGGGAAAAACTGTTTTTT
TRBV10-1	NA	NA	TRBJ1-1	CASSENDGTEAFF	TGCGCCAGCAGTGAGAACGACGGGACTGAAGCTTTCTTT
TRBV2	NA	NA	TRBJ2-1	CASNQRPYNEQFF	TGTGCCAGCAATCAGCGGCCCTACAATGAGCAGTTCTTC
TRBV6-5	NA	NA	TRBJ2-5	CASKGATSTETQYF	TGTGCCAGCAAGGGAGCTACTAGCACAGAGACCCAGTACTTC
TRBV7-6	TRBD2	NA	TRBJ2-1	CASSPQGSGGGYNEQFF	TGTGCCAGCAGCCCACAAGGTTCCGGGGGGGGTTACAATGAGCAGTTCTTC
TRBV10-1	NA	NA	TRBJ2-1	CARCLGGSSYNEQFF	TGCGCCAGATGCCTTGGGGGGAGCTCCTACAATGAGCAGTTCTTC
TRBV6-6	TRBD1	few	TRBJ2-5	CASSPGQQETQYF	TGTGCCAGCAGTCCGGGACAGCAAGAGACCCAGTACTTC
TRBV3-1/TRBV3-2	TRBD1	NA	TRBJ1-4	CASSPRTGGVRNEKLFF	TGTGCCAGCAGCCCCCGGACAGGGGGCGTTAGGAATGAAAAACTGTTTTTT
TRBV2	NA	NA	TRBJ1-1	CASSAAGGSTEAFF	TGTGCCAGCAGTGCAGCGGGCGGGAGCACTGAAGCTTTCTTT
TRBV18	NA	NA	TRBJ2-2	CASSPRTGWDTGELFF	TGTGCCAGCTCACCACGCACGGGGTGGGACACCGGGGAGCTGTTTTTT
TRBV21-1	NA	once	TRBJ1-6	CASSKEGGGYNSPLHF	TGTGCCAGCAGCAAAGAAGGCGGGGGCTATAATTCACCCCTCCACTTT
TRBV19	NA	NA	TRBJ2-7	CASRSAGRTYEQYF	TGTGCCAGTAGGTCCGCGGGTCGGACCTACGAGCAGTACTTC
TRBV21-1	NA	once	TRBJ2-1	CASSKEKGSGGHNEQFF	TGTGCCAGCAGCAAAGAAAAGGGGAGCGGGGGGCACAATGAGCAGTTCTTC
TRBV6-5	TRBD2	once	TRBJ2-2	CASRLAGENTGELFF	TGTGCCAGCAGATTAGCGGGAGAAAACACCGGGGAGCTGTTTTTT
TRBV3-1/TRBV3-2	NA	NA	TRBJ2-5	CASSRRGGAGETQYF	TGTGCCAGCAGCCGACGAGGGGGGGCCGGCGAGACCCAGTACTTC
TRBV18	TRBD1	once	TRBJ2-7	CASSQDRFSYEQYF	TGTGCCAGCTCCCAGGACAGGTTTTCCTACGAGCAGTACTTC
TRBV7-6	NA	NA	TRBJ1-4	CASSLQGNEKLFF	TGTGCCAGCAGCTTACAGGGGAATGAAAAACTGTTTTTT
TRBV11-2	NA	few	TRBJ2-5	CASSPASGRFGVAQYF	TGTGCCAGCAGCCCTGCGAGCGGGCGCTTCGGGGTGGCCCAGTACTTC
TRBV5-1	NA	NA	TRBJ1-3	CASSQDSSGNTIYF	TGCGCCAGCAGCCAGGACAGCTCTGGAAACACCATATATTTT
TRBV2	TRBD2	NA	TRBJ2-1	CASSGVGLAGGTSSYNEQFF	TGTGCCAGCAGTGGAGTAGGGCTAGCGGGGGGGACAAGCTCCTACAATGAGCAGTTCTTC
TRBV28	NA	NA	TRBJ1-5	CASSSPGDSNQPQHF	TGTGCCAGCAGTTCACCGGGGGATAGCAATCAGCCCCAGCATTTT
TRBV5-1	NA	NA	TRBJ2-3	CASSLGGNTDTQYF	TGCGCCAGCAGCTTGGGAGGTAATACAGATACGCAGTATTTT
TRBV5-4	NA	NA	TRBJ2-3	CASSKSSTVADTQYF	TGTGCCAGCAGCAAAAGCTCAACGGTGGCAGATACGCAGTATTTT
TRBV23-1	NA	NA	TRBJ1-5	CASSQSRSGNQPQHF	TGCGCCAGCAGTCAATCCCGCTCGGGTAATCAGCCCCAGCATTTT
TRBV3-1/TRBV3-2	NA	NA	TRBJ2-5	CASSQVGGGETQYF	TGTGCCAGCAGCCAAGTAGGGGGAGGGGAGACCCAGTACTTC
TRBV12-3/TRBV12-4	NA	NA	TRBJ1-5	CASSLPPDQPQHF	TGTGCCAGCAGTTTACCCCCCGATCAGCCCCAGCATTTT
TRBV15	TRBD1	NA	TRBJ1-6	CASTGDNNSPLHF	TGTGCCTCCACAGGGGACAATAATTCACCCCTCCACTTT
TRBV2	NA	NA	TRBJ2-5	CASSPLGTGEETQYF	TGTGCCAGCAGCCCCTTGGGCACGGGGGAAGAGACCCAGTACTTC
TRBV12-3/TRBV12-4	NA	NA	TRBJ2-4	CATEWAKNIQYF	TGTGCCACCGAGTGGGCCAAAAACATTCAGTACTTC
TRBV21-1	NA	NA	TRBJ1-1	CASSREHGQENTEAFF	TGTGCCAGCAGCAGAGAGCATGGACAGGAGAACACTGAAGCTTTCTTT